These T cell receptor beta chains were read from a single sample in a study of blood T cell repertoires in COVID-19. Libraries were prepared by immunoSEQ multiplex PCR; TCRdb keeps only in-frame clonotypes and omits some of them. This sample yields 200,000 to 250,000 clones, of which about 85% are seen a single time; roughly a tenth belongs to the top ten. Material for sequencing was PBMCs or T cells enriched from blood (not recorded which). The receptors shown here come from a man aged 25-45 years who had recovered from COVID-19. The CDR3 runs from the conserved cysteine through the conserved F or W. Each record gives: clone size, J gene, V gene, D gene, CDR3 DNA, CDR3 protein. A D gene is named only where the DNA matches it firmly. Clone size is stated in some rows and not others, as once, few, many or a class when expanded.

>-|TRBJ1-3|TRBV2|TRBD1
TGTGCCAGCAGTGGGCCGGCAGGGGGTGCAAACACCATATATTTT
CASSGPAGGANTIYF
>-|TRBJ2-1|TRBV5-1|TRBD2
TGCGCCAGCAGCTCTAGCGGTTGGTCCTACAATGAGCAGTTCTTC
CASSSSGWSYNEQFF
>-|TRBJ1-6|TRBV19|TRBD1
TGTGCCAGTAGTATGGGACAGCCTAATTCACCCCTCCACTTT
CASSMGQPNSPLHF
>-|TRBJ2-7|TRBV11-3|TRBD2
TGTGCCAGCAGACTATCGACTAGCGGGCCCCGGTTAGGCTACGAGCAGTACTTC
CASRLSTSGPRLGYEQYF
>-|TRBJ2-7|TRBV14|-
TGTGCCAGCAGCCCCGGAGCCTACGAGCAGTACTTC
CASSPGAYEQYF
>-|TRBJ2-5|TRBV15|TRBD1
TGTGCCACCAGCAGCTGGGGACAGAGCCGGGAGACCCAGTACTTC
CATSSWGQSRETQYF
>-|TRBJ2-7|TRBV19|TRBD2
TGTGCCAGTAGTCCGGTGAGCGGGAGAAGTCCCTACGAGCAGTACTTC
CASSPVSGRSPYEQYF
>once|TRBJ2-5|TRBV18|TRBD1
TGTGCCAGCTCACCAATCGGACAGGGTCGTGAGACCCAGTACTTC
CASSPIGQGRETQYF
>-|TRBJ2-4|TRBV7-9|-
TGTGCCAGCAGCTTAGATGCCAGAAAAAACATTCAGTACTTC
CASSLDARKNIQYF
>-|TRBJ1-1|TRBV6-5|-
TGTGCCAGCAGACAGGACACCGCTGAAGCTTTCTTT
CASRQDTAEAFF
>many|TRBJ2-7|TRBV18|-
TGTGCCAGCTCACCCTCAACTAGCTCCTACGAGCAGTACTTC
CASSPSTSSYEQYF
>once|TRBJ1-2|TRBV10-3|-
TGTGCCATCAGTCAGGGGACGGCCACCTATGGCTACACCTTC
CAISQGTATYGYTF
>-|TRBJ2-1|TRBV7-2|-
TGTGCCAGCAGCTTAGGGCTCCCCAATGAGCAGTTCTTC
CASSLGLPNEQFF
>-|TRBJ2-6|TRBV5-6|-
TGTGCCAGCAGCTTGAGCCAGGGGTACCTCTCTGGGGCCAACGTCCTGACTTTC
CASSLSQGYLSGANVLTF
>-|TRBJ2-7|TRBV10-3|-
TGTGCCATCAGTGACAGTTCCTACGAGCAGTACTTC
CAISDSSYEQYF
>-|TRBJ1-1|TRBV6-5|-
TGTGCCAGCAGTTATTTTACAGGCCGTGAAGCTTTCTTT
CASSYFTGREAFF
>-|TRBJ2-3|TRBV7-2|-
TGTGCCAGCAGCTTAGCGAGGGGCACAGATACGCAGTATTTT
CASSLARGTDTQYF